This T cell receptor (beta chain) was observed in a study of CXCR3-negative and CXCR3-positive naive CD8 T cells. Study context: Some 130 million TRB reads were obtained overall (about 1.5 +/- 0.3 million per library). Study-wide points: Relative to CXCR3-negative naive cells, CXCR3-positive naive cells had more hydrophobic TRB CDR3s. Upon cryopreservation, CXCR3 expression partially decreased, and most assays used fresh PBMCs.

The CDR3 has 15 amino acids. In the case of this clonotype: Its matching antigen is unknown.

5' RACE that incorporated UMI labels was used to prepare the TRB cDNA libraries. Reanalyzing the 5' RACE reads, TCRdb keeps one entry per CDR3 protein, without DNA. This sample's table reports under 85,000 distinct CDR3 sequences. Naive CD8+ T lymphocytes were specified as CD45RO-CCR7+CD27+CD95-. The receptor comes from a human donor in good health. Some clones in this sample may be carry-over from other donors' samples. Sequenced sample: naive CXCR3- CD8+ T cells from blood. The subset: CD45RO-CCR7+CD27+CD95- naive CD8+ T cells lacking CXCR3 (TNR3-). V gene TRBV12-3 or TRBV12-4 combines with J gene TRBJ2-1; TCRdb gives TRBD2 as the D gene, but with no DNA this cannot be confirmed. The CDR3 loop is CASGPSGGADNEQFF.